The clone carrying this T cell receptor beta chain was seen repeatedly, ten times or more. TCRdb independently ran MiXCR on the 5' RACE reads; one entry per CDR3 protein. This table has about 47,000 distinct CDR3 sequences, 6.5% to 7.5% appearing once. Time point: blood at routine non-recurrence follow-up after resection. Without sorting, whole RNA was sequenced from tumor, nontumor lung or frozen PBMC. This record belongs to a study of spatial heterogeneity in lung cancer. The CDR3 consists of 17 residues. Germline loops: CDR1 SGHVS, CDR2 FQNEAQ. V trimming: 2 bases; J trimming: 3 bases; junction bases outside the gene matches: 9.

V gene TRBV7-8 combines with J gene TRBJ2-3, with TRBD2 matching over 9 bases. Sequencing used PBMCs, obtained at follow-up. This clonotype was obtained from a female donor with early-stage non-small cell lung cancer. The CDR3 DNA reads TGTGCCAGCAGCTTACTTGGCGGGGGGGACGGTACAGATACGCAGTATTTT. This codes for CASSLLGGGDGTDTQYF.